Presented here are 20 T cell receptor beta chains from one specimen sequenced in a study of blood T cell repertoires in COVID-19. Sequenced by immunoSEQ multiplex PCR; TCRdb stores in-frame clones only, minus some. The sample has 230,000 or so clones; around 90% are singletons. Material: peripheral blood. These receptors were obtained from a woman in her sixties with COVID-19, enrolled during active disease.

The CDR3 loop is CASRSGEWQPQHF. The CDR3 DNA follows: TGTGCCAGCAGGTCAGGGGAATGGCAGCCCCAGCATTTT. V and J are TRBV12-3 or TRBV12-4 and TRBJ1-5, with a possible D match to TRBD1 (6 bases). Deletions cut 6 bases from V and 7 bases from J, with 13 bases between. The length of the CDR3 is 13 residues.

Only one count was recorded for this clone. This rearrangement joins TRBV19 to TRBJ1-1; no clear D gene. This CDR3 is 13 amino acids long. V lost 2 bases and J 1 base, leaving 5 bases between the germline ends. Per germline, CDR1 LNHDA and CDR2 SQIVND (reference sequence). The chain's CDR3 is CASSISENTEAFF. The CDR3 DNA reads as TGTGCCAGTAGTATAAGCGAGAACACTGAAGCTTTCTTT. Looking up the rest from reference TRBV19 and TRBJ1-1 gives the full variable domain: DGGITQSPKYLFRKEGQNVTLSCEQNLNHDAMYWYRQDPGQGLRLIYYSQIVNDFQKGDIAEGYSVSREKKESFPLTVTSAQKNPTAFYLCASSISENTEAFFGQGTRLTVV.

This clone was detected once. The CDR3 coding sequence is TGTGCCAGCACCCCTGACAGGGGCTACTATGGCTACACCTTC. As protein: CASTPDRGYYGYTF. The rearrangement links TRBV6-2 or TRBV6-3 to TRBJ1-2; 8 nucleotides agree with TRBD1. With 7 bases clipped from V and 3 bases from J, the junction kept 7 bases outside the gene matches. Germline V CDR1 and CDR2: MNHEY, SVGEGT. This CDR3 comprises 14 residues.

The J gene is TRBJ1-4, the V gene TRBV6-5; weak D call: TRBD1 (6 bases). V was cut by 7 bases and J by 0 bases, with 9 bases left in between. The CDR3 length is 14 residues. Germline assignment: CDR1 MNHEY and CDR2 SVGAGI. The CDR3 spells CASTRGATNEKLFF. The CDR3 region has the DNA TGTGCCAGCACCAGGGGAGCAACTAATGAAAAACTGTTTTTT.

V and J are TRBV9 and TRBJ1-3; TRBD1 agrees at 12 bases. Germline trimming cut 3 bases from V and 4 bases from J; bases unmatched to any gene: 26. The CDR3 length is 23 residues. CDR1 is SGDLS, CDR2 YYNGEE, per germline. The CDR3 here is CASSETLSQPGHGTGGSGNTIYF. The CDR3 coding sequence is TGTGCCAGCAGCGAGACCCTTTCTCAACCGGGTCATGGGACAGGGGGCTCGGGAAACACCATATATTTT.

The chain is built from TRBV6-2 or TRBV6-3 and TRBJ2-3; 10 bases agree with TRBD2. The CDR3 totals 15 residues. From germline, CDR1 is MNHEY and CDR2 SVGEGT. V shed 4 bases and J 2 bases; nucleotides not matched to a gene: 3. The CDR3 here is CASSLAGGFTDTQYF. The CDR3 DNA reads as TGTGCCAGCAGTTTAGCGGGGGGCTTCACAGATACGCAGTATTTT.

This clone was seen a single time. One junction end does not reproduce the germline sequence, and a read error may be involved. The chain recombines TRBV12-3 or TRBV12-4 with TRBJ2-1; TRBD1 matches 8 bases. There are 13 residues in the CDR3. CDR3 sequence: CASSQTPTGERFF. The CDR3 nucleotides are TGTGCCAGCAGTCAAACCCCGACAGGGGAGCGGTTCTTC.

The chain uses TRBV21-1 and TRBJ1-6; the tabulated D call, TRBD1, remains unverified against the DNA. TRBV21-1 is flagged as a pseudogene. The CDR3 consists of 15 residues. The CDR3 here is CASSAGFAYNSPLHF. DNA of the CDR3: TGTGCCAGCAGCGCAGGGTTTGCCTATAATTCACCCCTCCACTTT.

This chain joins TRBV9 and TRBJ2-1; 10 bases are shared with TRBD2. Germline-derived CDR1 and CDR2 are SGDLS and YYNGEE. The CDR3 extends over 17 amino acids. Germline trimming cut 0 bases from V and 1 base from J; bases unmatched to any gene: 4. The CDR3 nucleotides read TGTGCCAGCAGCGTAGATACTAGCGGGGTATCCTACAATGAGCAGTTCTTC. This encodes CASSVDTSGVSYNEQFF.

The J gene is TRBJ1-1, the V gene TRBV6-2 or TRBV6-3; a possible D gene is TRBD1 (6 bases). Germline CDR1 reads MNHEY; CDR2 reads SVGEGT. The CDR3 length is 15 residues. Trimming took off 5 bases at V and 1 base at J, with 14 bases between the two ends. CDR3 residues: CASSRPGQPNTEAFF. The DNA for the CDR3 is TGTGCCAGCAGTCGCCCGGGACAACCGAACACTGAAGCTTTCTTT.

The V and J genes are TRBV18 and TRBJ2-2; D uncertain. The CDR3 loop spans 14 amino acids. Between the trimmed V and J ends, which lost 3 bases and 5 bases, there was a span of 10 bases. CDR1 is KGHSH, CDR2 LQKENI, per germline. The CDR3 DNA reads TGTGCCAGCTCACCGAACATACAAACCGGGGAGCTGTTTTTT. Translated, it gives CASSPNIQTGELFF.

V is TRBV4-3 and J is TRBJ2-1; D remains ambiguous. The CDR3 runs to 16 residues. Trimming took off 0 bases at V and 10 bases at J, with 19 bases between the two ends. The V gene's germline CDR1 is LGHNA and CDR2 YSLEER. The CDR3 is CASSQDGSAVWREQFF. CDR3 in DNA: TGCGCCAGCAGCCAAGATGGGTCGGCAGTCTGGCGGGAGCAGTTCTTC.

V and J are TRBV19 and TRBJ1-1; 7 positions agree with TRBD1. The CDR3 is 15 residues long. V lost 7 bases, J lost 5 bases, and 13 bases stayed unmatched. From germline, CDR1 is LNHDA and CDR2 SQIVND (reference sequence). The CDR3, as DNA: TGTGCCAGTAAGGAGGACAGGCGATACGGGACTGAAGCTTTCTTT. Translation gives CASKEDRRYGTEAFF.

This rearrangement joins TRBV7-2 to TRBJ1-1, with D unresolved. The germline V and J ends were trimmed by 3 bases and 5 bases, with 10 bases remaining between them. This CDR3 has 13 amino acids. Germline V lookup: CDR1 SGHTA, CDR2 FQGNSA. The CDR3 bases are TGTGCCAGCAGCTTCTCTGACTCAACTGAAGCTTTCTTT. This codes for CASSFSDSTEAFF.

The DNA of the CDR3 is TGTGCCAGCAGCAAGGGACAGAATGAAAAACTGTTTTTT. The encoded protein is CASSKGQNEKLFF. The rearrangement links TRBV7-6 to TRBJ1-4; 7 bases match TRBD1. V lost 5 bases and J lost 5; bases outside the gene matches: 2. The CDR3 is 13 residues long. CDR1 is SGHVS, CDR2 FNYEAQ, per germline.

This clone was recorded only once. The CDR3 reads CASSRDRVGYTF. As DNA, the CDR3 is TGTGCCAGCAGCCGCGACAGGGTCGGCTACACCTTC. The chain links TRBV14 to TRBJ1-2; 7 bases are shared with TRBD1. This CDR3 contains 12 residues. The J segment lost 8 bases and the V segment lost 4 bases, leaving 4 bases of the junction unmatched. In germline, CDR1 is SGHDN, CDR2 FVKESK.

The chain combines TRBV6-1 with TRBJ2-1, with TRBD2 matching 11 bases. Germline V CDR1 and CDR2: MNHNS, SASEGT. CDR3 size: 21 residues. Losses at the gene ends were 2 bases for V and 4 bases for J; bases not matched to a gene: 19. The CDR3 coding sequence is TGTGCCAGCAGTGAACTTGTGGCTAGCGGGGGGATCCTAGTGGAATACAATGAGCAGTTCTTC. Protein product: CASSELVASGGILVEYNEQFF.

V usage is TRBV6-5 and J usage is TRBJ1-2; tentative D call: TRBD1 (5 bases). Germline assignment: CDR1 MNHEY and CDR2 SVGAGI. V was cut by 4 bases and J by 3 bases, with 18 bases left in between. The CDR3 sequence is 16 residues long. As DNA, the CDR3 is TGTGCCAGCAGTTCTAACATCTGGGACTCCTACTATGGCTACACCTTC. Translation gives CASSSNIWDSYYGYTF.

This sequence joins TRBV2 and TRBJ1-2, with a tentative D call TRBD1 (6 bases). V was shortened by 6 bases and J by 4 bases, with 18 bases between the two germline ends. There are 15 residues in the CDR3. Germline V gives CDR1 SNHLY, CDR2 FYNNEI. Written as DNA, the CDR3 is TGTGCCAGCAGCGCCTCCGGACAGCGGATCTATGGCTACACCTTC. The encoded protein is CASSASGQRIYGYTF.

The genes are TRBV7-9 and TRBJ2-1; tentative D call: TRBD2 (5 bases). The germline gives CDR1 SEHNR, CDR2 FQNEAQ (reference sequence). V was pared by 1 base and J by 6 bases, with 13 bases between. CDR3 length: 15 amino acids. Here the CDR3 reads CASSLGTAGPNEQFF. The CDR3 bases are TGTGCCAGCAGCTTAGGGACTGCAGGCCCCAATGAGCAGTTCTTC.